What follows are 32 T cell receptor beta chains derived from one specimen sequenced in a study of cytomegalovirus exposure and HLA in healthy donors. 60 Vbeta and 13 Jbeta primers were used in PCR. Only in-frame clones appear in the TCRdb table, and some are missing; sequencing was by immunoSEQ multiplex PCR. The table records nearly 110,000 clones, roughly 80% of them present only once. Source material: PBMCs. Receptor source: a man between 35 and 55 years old in good health and CMV-seronegative.

CDR3 bases: TGTGCCAGCTCAACTACAGGGCTTGAGACCCAGTACTTC. Protein product: CASSTTGLETQYF. The gene calls are TRBV18 and TRBJ2-5; weak D call: TRBD1 (6 bases). Trimming removed 5 bases at V and 5 bases at J, with 12 bases between. The CDR3 runs 13 residues. CDR1 is KGHSH and CDR2 is LQKENI in the germline V gene. Filled out from reference TRBV18 and TRBJ2-5, the complete variable domain reads NAGVMQNPRHLVRRRGQEARLRCSPMKGHSHVYWYRQLPEEGLKFMVYLQKENIIDESGMPKERFSAEFPKEGPSILRIQQVVRGDSAAYFCASSTTGLETQYFGPGTRLLVL.

The CDR3 DNA reads TGTGCCAGCAAAGACCCCCGACTGAGGAGCTCCTACGAGCAGTACTTC. Encoded protein: CASKDPRLRSSYEQYF. The chain carries TRBV2 and TRBJ2-7, with D unresolved. Germline lookup yields CDR1 SNHLY and CDR2 FYNNEI. V dropped 7 bases and J dropped 0 bases, with 19 bases sitting between them. This CDR3 region has 16 residues. The entire variable domain, with the rest obtained from reference TRBV2 and TRBJ2-7, is as follows: EPEVTQTPSHQVTQMGQEVILRCVPISNHLYFYWYRQILGQKVEFLVSFYNNEISEKSEIFDDQFSVERPDGSNFTLKIRSTKLEDSAMYFCASKDPRLRSSYEQYFGPGTRLTVT.

V gene TRBV6-1 combines with J gene TRBJ1-1, with 7 bases that match TRBD1. The CDR3 is 14 residues long. CDR1 and CDR2 from the germline V gene are MNHNS and SASEGT. The V and J ends lost 1 base and 5 bases, in that order; junction bases with no gene match: 4. This chain's CDR3 is CASSEGQGETEAFF. DNA for the CDR3: TGTGCCAGCAGTGAAGGACAGGGAGAGACTGAAGCTTTCTTT.

CDR3 coding DNA: TGTGCCAGCAGTGAAACTAGGGCACACTCTGGAAACACCATATATTTT. Its translation: CASSETRAHSGNTIYF. The J gene is TRBJ1-3, the V gene TRBV6-1, with D hard to call. V was shortened by 2 bases and J by 0 bases, with 11 bases between the two germline ends. The germline gives CDR1 MNHNS, CDR2 SASEGT. The CDR3 extends over 16 amino acids.

The V gene is TRBV6-6, the J gene TRBJ1-5; TRBD1 might be the D (5 bases). CDR3 size: 15 residues. The germline V gene encodes CDR1 MNHNY and CDR2 SVGAGI (reference sequence). The V end lost 8 bases, the J end lost 3 bases, and 17 bases lay between the germline ends. CDR3 in DNA: TGTGCCAGCCGTCCGTGGGGGGGTGACAATCAGCCCCAGCATTTT. This codes for CASRPWGGDNQPQHF.

V and J are TRBV29-1 and TRBJ2-2, with D tentatively TRBD1 (6 bases). V was trimmed by 2 bases and J by 4 bases, leaving 11 bases between them. Germline CDR1 and CDR2: SQVTM and ANQGSEA. The CDR3 consists of 14 residues. The CDR3 DNA reads as TGCAGCGTTGAACAGGGGTACCGCACCGGGGAGCTGTTTTTT. Its protein product is CSVEQGYRTGELFF.

V gene TRBV7-3 combines with J gene TRBJ1-6; TRBD1 agrees at 8 bases. The CDR3 runs to 16 residues. V dropped 2 bases and J dropped 9; count of bases not matched to a gene: 9. In germline, CDR1 is SGHTA, CDR2 FQGTGA. CDR3 nucleotides: TGTGCCAGCAGCTTAGGTCCAGGGGGCGAGGGTTCACCCCTCCACTTT. It is translated as CASSLGPGGEGSPLHF.

The V call is TRBV27, the J call TRBJ2-7, with TRBD1 identical over 9 bases. The CDR3 consists of 15 residues. Germline-derived CDR1 and CDR2 are MNHEY and SMNVEV (reference sequence). V lost 1 base and J lost 3; bases outside the gene matches: 4. The CDR3 region is CASSLLPGQGYEQYF. The CDR3 region has the DNA TGTGCCAGCAGTTTATTACCGGGACAGGGCTACGAGCAGTACTTC.

V is TRBV7-9 and J is TRBJ2-3, with 9 bases lining up with TRBD2. Germline CDR1 reads SEHNR; CDR2 reads FQNEAQ (reference sequence). This CDR3 is built from 18 residues. V lost 1 base and J lost 0; bases outside the gene matches: 8. The CDR3 nucleotides read TGTGCCAGCAGCTTAGACAGCGGGGGGTCCCCTAGCACAGATACGCAGTATTTT. Its protein product is CASSLDSGGSPSTDTQYF.

V gene TRBV6-4 combines with J gene TRBJ2-3, with D maybe TRBD2 (5 bases). This CDR3 is 15 amino acids long. V gave up 0 bases and J gave up 6 bases, with 13 bases separating them. Germline CDR1 reads MRHNA; CDR2 reads SNTAGT. Here the CDR3 DNA reads TGTGCCAGCAGTGACTCTGGCCTAGCTTTCGATACGCAGTATTTT. It is translated as CASSDSGLAFDTQYF.

V usage is TRBV5-1 and J usage is TRBJ2-7, with TRBD1 identical over 11 bases. CDR3 size: 14 residues. Germline lookup yields CDR1 SGHRS and CDR2 YFSETQ. V shed 4 bases and J 9 bases; nucleotides not matched to a gene: 9. The CDR3, as DNA: TGCGCCAGCAGCACCCGGACAGGGGGCGGCGCGCAGTACTTC. Translation gives CASSTRTGGGAQYF.

This chain uses TRBV7-2 with TRBJ2-3; D possibly corresponds to TRBD2 (6 bases). Trimming shortened V by 7 bases and J by 6 bases, and 11 bases separated the two germline ends. The CDR3 extends over 12 amino acids. The germline V gene has CDR1 SGHTA and CDR2 FQGNSA. The CDR3 DNA follows: TGTGCCAGCACTAATGGGGGGGATACGCAGTATTTT. Its translation is CASTNGGDTQYF. Variable domain in full (rest from reference TRBV7-2 and TRBJ2-3): GAGVSQSPSNKVTEKGKDVELRCDPISGHTALYWYRQSLGQGLEFLIYFQGNSAPDKSGLPSDRFSAERTGGSVSTLTIQRTQQEDSAVYLCASTNGGDTQYFGPGTRLTVL.

With respect to this clone: Other nucleotide sequences in the sample specify the same CDR3. The chain uses TRBV5-1 and TRBJ1-2; 10 bases are shared with TRBD1. The CDR3 length is 14 residues. The germline gives CDR1 SGHRS, CDR2 YFSETQ. V gave up 0 bases and J gave up 8 bases; unmatched junction bases: 4. CDR3 amino acids: CASSLGQGADGYTF. CDR3 nucleotide sequence: TGCGCCAGCAGCTTGGGACAGGGGGCTGACGGCTACACCTTC. Drawing the rest from reference TRBV5-1 and TRBJ1-2, the complete variable domain is KAGVTQTPRYLIKTRGQQVTLSCSPISGHRSVSWYQQTPGQGLQFLFEYFSETQRNKGNFPGRFSGRQFSNSRSEMNVSTLELGDSALYLCASSLGQGADGYTFGSGTRLTVV.

This chain uses TRBV2 with TRBJ2-3; 16 nucleotides align to TRBD2. Germline CDR1 is SNHLY and CDR2 is FYNNEI. J lost 10 bases, V lost 7 bases, and 8 bases had no gene match. This CDR3 region has 15 residues. CDR3 loop: CASTGLAGGRDPQYF. The CDR3 DNA reads TGTGCCAGCACGGGACTAGCGGGGGGGCGGGATCCGCAGTATTTT.

The rearrangement uses TRBV18 and TRBJ2-3; tentative D call: TRBD1 (6 bases). Germline values: CDR1 KGHSH, CDR2 LQKENI. This CDR3 has 13 residues. Between the trimmed V and J ends, which lost 9 bases and 4 bases, there was a span of 14 bases. CDR3 DNA: TGTGCCAGTGGACCAGGGGTGGCAGATACGCAGTATTTT. Translating gives CASGPGVADTQYF.

To note about this clone: At one end the junction does not follow the germline gene, possibly because of a read error. The chain uses TRBV11-2 and TRBJ2-7, with a possible D match to TRBD2 (7 bases). This CDR3 is 15 amino acids long. Germline loops: CDR1 SGHAT, CDR2 FQNNGV. The CDR3 sequence: CASSLESGGAYEQYF. CDR3 nucleotide sequence: TGTGCCAGCAGCCTAGAGTCGGGGGGCGCGTACGAGCAGTACTTC.

This clone was observed a few times. The chain combines TRBV11-2 with TRBJ2-1; D is possibly TRBD1 (8 bases). Germline V gene lookup returns CDR1 SGHAT and CDR2 FQNNGV. The CDR3 extends over 15 amino acids. V lost 3 bases and J 6 bases, leaving 15 bases between the germline ends. In DNA form, the CDR3 reads TGTGCCAGCAGCTTCGACAGGGGAGGGTCCAATGAGCAGTTCTTC. Translating gives CASSFDRGGSNEQFF.

The chain links TRBV6-6 to TRBJ1-6, with TRBD1 matching over 11 bases. Germline lookup yields CDR1 MNHNY and CDR2 SVGAGI (reference sequence). The junction had 8 bases not matched to a gene; V was cut back by 5 bases and J by 8 bases. This CDR3 contains 16 residues. This CDR3 is CASSRPGTGGDSPLHF. The DNA of the CDR3 is TGTGCCAGCAGTCGACCAGGGACAGGGGGAGATTCACCCCTCCACTTT.

V is TRBV5-1 and J is TRBJ2-2; 9 bases agree with TRBD2. Germline V CDR1 and CDR2: SGHRS, YFSETQ. V gave up 0 bases and J gave up 5 bases; unmatched junction bases: 5. CDR3 length equals 16 residues. The CDR3, as DNA: TGCGCCAGCAGCTTGGCCACAGCGGGGGGAACCGGGGAGCTGTTTTTT. It translates to CASSLATAGGTGELFF.

The rearrangement joins TRBV6-6 to TRBJ1-3; TRBD1 aligns across 9 bases. Germline lookup yields CDR1 MNHNY and CDR2 SVGAGI (reference sequence). J lost 4 bases, V lost 7 bases, and 5 bases had no gene match. The CDR3 loop spans 14 amino acids. CDR3 nucleotide sequence: TGTGCCAGCAAAGACAGGGGGGTAGGAAACACCATATATTTT. Translating it yields CASKDRGVGNTIYF.

CDR3 bases: TGCGCCAGCAGCTTGTCAGGACACTACGAGCAGTACTTC. Its protein product is CASSLSGHYEQYF. V is TRBV5-1 and J is TRBJ2-7; D possibly corresponds to TRBD1 (5 bases). This CDR3 spans 13 amino acids. Between the trimmed V and J ends, which lost 1 base and 3 bases, there was a span of 8 bases. CDR1 and CDR2 from the germline V gene are SGHRS and YFSETQ. The full variable domain, rest sourced from reference TRBV5-1 and TRBJ2-7, is KAGVTQTPRYLIKTRGQQVTLSCSPISGHRSVSWYQQTPGQGLQFLFEYFSETQRNKGNFPGRFSGRQFSNSRSEMNVSTLELGDSALYLCASSLSGHYEQYFGPGTRLTVT.

The chain employs TRBV5-1 and TRBJ2-3; 8 bases agree with TRBD2. CDR3 length: 14 residues. Per the germline V gene, CDR1 is SGHRS and CDR2 is YFSETQ. V was pared by 4 bases and J by 4 bases, with 5 bases of the junction left unmatched. The CDR3 reads CASSPGLAADTQYF. The CDR3 DNA reads as TGCGCCAGCAGCCCAGGACTAGCAGCAGATACGCAGTATTTT.

The chain is built from TRBV7-9 and TRBJ2-3, with TRBD2 matching 7 bases. The CDR3 has 16 amino acids. In germline, CDR1 is SEHNR, CDR2 FQNEAQ (reference sequence). J was trimmed by 0 bases and V by 4 bases; bases with no gene match: 7. CDR3 in amino acids: CASSSGTGGSTDTQYF. As DNA, the CDR3 is TGTGCCAGCAGCTCGGGGACGGGGGGAAGCACAGATACGCAGTATTTT. Full variable domain (missing parts from reference TRBV7-9 and TRBJ2-3): DTGVSQNPRHKITKRGQNVTFRCDPISEHNRLYWYRQTLGQGPEFLTYFQNEAQLEKSRLLSDRFSAERPKGSFSTLEIQRTEQGDSAMYLCASSSGTGGSTDTQYFGPGTRLTVL.

V gene TRBV11-2 combines with J gene TRBJ1-4; no firm D call. The CDR3 contains 13 residues. The V gene's germline CDR1 is SGHAT and CDR2 FQNNGV. Trimming left V 5 bases short and J 12 bases short, with 16 bases between. DNA for the CDR3: TGTGCCAGCAGCCCGGACCGGGATGGGGAACTGTTTTTT. Protein product: CASSPDRDGELFF.

This chain's CDR3 is CASSEGGERRELFF. The CDR3 DNA reads TGTGCCAGCAGTGAAGGGGGGGAGAGGAGGGAGCTGTTTTTT. The chain employs TRBV2 and TRBJ2-2, with a possible D match to TRBD2 (6 bases). V was clipped by 1 base and J by 9 bases, with 12 bases between them. This CDR3 contains 14 residues. From germline, CDR1 is SNHLY and CDR2 FYNNEI.

There are a few counts of this clone. The chain recombines TRBV15 with TRBJ2-7; 7 nucleotides agree with TRBD1. V lost 0 bases, J lost 2 bases, and 7 bases stayed unmatched. This CDR3 comprises 16 residues. Germline values: CDR1 LNHNV, CDR2 YYDKDF (reference sequence). The DNA of the CDR3 is TGTGCCACCAGCAGAGAAAACCCGGGACAGCCCTACGAGCAGTACTTC. It codes for CATSRENPGQPYEQYF.

V and J are TRBV27 and TRBJ1-5; 12 nucleotides match TRBD1. V shed 5 bases and J 6 bases; nucleotides not matched to a gene: 5. Per germline, CDR1 MNHEY and CDR2 SMNVEV (reference sequence). The CDR3 contains 15 residues. CDR3 sequence reads: CASSLGTGGTQPQHF. In DNA form, the CDR3 reads TGTGCCAGCAGTCTGGGGACAGGGGGCACTCAGCCCCAGCATTTT.

The chain couples TRBV27 to TRBJ1-5; 8 positions match TRBD1. CDR1 and CDR2 from the germline V gene are MNHEY and SMNVEV (reference sequence). V trimming: 5 bases; J trimming: 7 bases; junction bases outside the gene matches: 10. The CDR3 loop spans 15 amino acids. CDR3 in DNA: TGTGCCAGCAGTCCCCGGAGACAGGGGAGCCAGCCCCAGCATTTT. Translating it yields CASSPRRQGSQPQHF.

In nucleotides, the CDR3 is TGTGCCAGCAGCGCAGGGGGACGGGGTAATGAAAAACTGTTTTTT. Its translation is CASSAGGRGNEKLFF. V is TRBV9 and J is TRBJ1-4; 7 bases match TRBD1. The CDR3 sequence is 15 residues long. The germline V gene encodes CDR1 SGDLS and CDR2 YYNGEE. J lost 4 bases, V lost 3 bases, and 6 bases had no gene match. The full variable domain, in which reference TRBV9 and TRBJ1-4 provide the parts outside the CDR3, is DSGVTQTPKHLITATGQRVTLRCSPRSGDLSVYWYQQSLDQGLQFLIQYYNGEERAKGNILERFSAQQFPDLHSELNLSSLELGDSALYFCASSAGGRGNEKLFFGSGTQLSVL.

CDR3 residues: CASSQNRGISGELFF. The CDR3 DNA is TGCGCCAGCAGTCAGAACAGGGGGATTTCCGGGGAGCTGTTTTTT. This rearrangement joins TRBV23-1 to TRBJ2-2; 8 bases line up with TRBD1. TRBV23-1 is recorded as an ORF, its role being uncertain. J lost 6 bases, V lost 3 bases, and 6 bases had no gene match. The CDR3 spans 15 residues.

Comments on this clone: One end of the junction is discordant with germline, which a read error may explain. The chain recombines TRBV7-9 with TRBJ1-2, with 7 bases aligning to TRBD1. This CDR3 has 15 amino acids. Germline values: CDR1 SEHNR, CDR2 FQNEAQ (reference sequence). The CDR3, as DNA: TGTTCCAGCAGCCGCCAGACAGGGAGCGGAGATGGCTACACCTTC. It yields the protein CSSSRQTGSGDGYTF.

This chain joins TRBV5-6 and TRBJ1-2, with D hard to call. V gave up 5 bases and J gave up 8 bases, with 22 bases separating them. The germline gives CDR1 SGHDT, CDR2 YYEEEE. The CDR3 is 15 amino acids. CDR3 sequence: CASSRLSPGSFGYTF. The CDR3 DNA sequence: TGTGCCAGCAGTCGACTTTCCCCGGGTTCGTTCGGCTACACCTTC. The full variable domain, with the rest looked up from reference TRBV5-6 and TRBJ1-2, is DAGVTQSPTHLIKTRGQQVTLRCSPKSGHDTVSWYQQALGQGPQFIFQYYEEEERQRGNFPDRFSGHQFPNYSSELNVNALLLGDSALYLCASSRLSPGSFGYTFGSGTRLTVV.